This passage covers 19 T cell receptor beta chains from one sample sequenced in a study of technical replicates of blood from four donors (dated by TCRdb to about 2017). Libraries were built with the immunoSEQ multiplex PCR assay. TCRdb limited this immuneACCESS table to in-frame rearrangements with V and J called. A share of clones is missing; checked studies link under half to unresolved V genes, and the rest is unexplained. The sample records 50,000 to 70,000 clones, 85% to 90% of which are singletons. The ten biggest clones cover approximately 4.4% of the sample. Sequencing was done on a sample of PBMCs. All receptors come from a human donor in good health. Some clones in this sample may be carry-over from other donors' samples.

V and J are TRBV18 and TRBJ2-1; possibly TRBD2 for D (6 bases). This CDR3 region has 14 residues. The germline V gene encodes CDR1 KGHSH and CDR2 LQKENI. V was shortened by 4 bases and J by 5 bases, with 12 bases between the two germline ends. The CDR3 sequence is CASSQFQRDNEQFF. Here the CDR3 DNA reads TGTGCCAGCTCACAGTTCCAGCGGGACAATGAGCAGTTCTTC.

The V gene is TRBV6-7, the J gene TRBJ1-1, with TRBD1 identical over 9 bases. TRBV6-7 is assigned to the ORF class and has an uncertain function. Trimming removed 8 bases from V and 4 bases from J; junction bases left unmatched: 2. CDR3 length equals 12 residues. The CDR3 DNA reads TGTGCCAGCGGGACAGGGAGCACTGAAGCTTTCTTT. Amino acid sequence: CASGTGSTEAFF.

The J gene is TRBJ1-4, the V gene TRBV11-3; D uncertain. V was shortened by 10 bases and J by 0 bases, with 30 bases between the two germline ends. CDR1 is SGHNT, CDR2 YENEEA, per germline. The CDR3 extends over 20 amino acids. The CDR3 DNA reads TGTGCCACCCAGCCGTCAGGCAGAGTTAGGCCCTGTGCAACTAATGAAAAACTGTTTTTT. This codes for CATQPSGRVRPCATNEKLFF. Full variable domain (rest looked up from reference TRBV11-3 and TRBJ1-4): EAGVVQSPRYKIIEKKQPVAFWCNPISGHNTLYWYLQNLGQGPELLIRYENEEAVDDSQLPKDRFSAERLKGVDSTLKIQPAELGDSAVYLCATQPSGRVRPCATNEKLFFGSGTQLSVL.

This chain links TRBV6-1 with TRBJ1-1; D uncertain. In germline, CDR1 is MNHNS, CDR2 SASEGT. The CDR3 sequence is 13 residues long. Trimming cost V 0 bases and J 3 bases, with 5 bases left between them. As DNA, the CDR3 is TGTGCCAGCAGTGAAGCCCAGTACACTGAAGCTTTCTTT. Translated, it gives CASSEAQYTEAFF.

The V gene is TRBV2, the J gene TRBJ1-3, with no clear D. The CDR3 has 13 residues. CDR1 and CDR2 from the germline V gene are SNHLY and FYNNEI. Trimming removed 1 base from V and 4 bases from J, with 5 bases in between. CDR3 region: CASSEVRGNTIYF. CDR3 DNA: TGTGCCAGCAGTGAAGTGCGGGGAAACACCATATATTTT.

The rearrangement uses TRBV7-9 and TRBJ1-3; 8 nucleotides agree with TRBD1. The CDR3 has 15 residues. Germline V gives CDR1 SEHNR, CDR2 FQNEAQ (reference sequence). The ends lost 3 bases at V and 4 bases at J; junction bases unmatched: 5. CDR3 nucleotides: TGTGCCAGCAGCTTTGGGACAGGTCTAGGAAACACCATATATTTT. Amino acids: CASSFGTGLGNTIYF.

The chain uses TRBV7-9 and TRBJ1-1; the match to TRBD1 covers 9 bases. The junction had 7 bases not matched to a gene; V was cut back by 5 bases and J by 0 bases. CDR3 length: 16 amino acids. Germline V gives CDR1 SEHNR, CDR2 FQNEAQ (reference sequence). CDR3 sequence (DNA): TGTGCCAGCAGCGAAAAACAGGGGGCACTGAACACTGAAGCTTTCTTT. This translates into CASSEKQGALNTEAFF.

CDR3 nucleotide sequence: TGTGCCAGCAGCCCCGCAGGGGAGAACACCGGGGAGCTGTTTTTT. This sequence encodes CASSPAGENTGELFF. V and J are TRBV6-4 and TRBJ2-2; a possible D gene is TRBD1 (6 bases). The CDR3 has 15 residues. Trimming took 6 bases from V and 1 from J, leaving 12 bases between them. Germline V lookup: CDR1 MRHNA, CDR2 SNTAGT.

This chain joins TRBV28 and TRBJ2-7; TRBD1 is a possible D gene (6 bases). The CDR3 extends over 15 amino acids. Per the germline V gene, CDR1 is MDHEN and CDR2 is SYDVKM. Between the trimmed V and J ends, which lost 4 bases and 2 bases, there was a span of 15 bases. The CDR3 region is CASSSQDRLTYEQYF. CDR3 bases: TGTGCCAGCAGTTCACAAGACAGGCTCACCTACGAGCAGTACTTC.

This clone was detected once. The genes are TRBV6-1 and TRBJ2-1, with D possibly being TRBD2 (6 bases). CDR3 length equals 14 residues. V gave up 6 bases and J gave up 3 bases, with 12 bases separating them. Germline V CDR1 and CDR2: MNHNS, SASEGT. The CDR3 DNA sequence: TGTGCCAGCAGCGATAGCGGAAGCTACAATGAGCAGTTCTTC. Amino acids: CASSDSGSYNEQFF.

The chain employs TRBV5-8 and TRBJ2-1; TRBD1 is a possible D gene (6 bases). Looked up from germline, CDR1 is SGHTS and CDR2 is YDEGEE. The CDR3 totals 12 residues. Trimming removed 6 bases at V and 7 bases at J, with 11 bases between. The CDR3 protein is CASNPQGNEQFF. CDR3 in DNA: TGTGCCAGCAACCCCCAGGGGAATGAGCAGTTCTTC.

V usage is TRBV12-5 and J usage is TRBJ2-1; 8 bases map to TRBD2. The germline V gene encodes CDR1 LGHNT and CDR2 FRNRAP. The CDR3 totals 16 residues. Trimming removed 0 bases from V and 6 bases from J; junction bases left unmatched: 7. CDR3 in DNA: TGTGCTAGTGGTTTGGTTTTGAGCGGGAGTTTCAATGAGCAGTTCTTC. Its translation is CASGLVLSGSFNEQFF.

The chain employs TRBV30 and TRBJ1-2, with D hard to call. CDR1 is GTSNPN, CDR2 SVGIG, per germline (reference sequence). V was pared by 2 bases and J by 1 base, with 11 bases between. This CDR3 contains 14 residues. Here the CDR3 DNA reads TGTGCCTGGAGTCGAGATAGCAGTAACTATGGCTACACCTTC. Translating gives CAWSRDSSNYGYTF.

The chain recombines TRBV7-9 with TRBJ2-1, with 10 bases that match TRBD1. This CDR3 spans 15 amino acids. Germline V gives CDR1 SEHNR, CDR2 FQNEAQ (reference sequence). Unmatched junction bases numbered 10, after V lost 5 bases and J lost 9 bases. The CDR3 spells CASSPRDRGSREQFF. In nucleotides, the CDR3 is TGTGCCAGCAGCCCTCGGGACAGGGGCTCACGTGAGCAGTTCTTC.

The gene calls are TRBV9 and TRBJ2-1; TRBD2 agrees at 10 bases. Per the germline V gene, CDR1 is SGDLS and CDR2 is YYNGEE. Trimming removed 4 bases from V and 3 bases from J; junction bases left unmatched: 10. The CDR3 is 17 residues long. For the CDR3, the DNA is TGTGCCAGCAGCCCTGGGACTAGCGAACTTTTCTACAATGAGCAGTTCTTC. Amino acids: CASSPGTSELFYNEQFF. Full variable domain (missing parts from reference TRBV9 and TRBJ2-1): DSGVTQTPKHLITATGQRVTLRCSPRSGDLSVYWYQQSLDQGLQFLIQYYNGEERAKGNILERFSAQQFPDLHSELNLSSLELGDSALYFCASSPGTSELFYNEQFFGPGTRLTVL.

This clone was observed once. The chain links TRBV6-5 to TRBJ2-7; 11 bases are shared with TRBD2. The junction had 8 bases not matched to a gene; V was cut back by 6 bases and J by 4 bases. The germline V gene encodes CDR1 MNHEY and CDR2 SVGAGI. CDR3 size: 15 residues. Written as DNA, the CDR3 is TGTGCCAGCAGCTCCGCGGGACTAGCGGCTTACGAGCAGTACTTC. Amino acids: CASSSAGLAAYEQYF.

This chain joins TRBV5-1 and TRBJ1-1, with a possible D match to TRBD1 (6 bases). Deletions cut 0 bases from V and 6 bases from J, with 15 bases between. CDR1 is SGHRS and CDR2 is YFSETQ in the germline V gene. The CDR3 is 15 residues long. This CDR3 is CASSLGQVGGSEAFF. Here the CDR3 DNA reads TGCGCCAGCAGCTTGGGACAGGTCGGTGGATCTGAAGCTTTCTTT.

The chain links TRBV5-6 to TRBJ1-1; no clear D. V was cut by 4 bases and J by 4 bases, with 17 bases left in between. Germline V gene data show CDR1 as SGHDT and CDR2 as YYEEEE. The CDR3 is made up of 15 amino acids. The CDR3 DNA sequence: TGTGCCAGCAGCCCTCGCGGGTACCGGGTCACTGAAGCTTTCTTT. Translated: CASSPRGYRVTEAFF.

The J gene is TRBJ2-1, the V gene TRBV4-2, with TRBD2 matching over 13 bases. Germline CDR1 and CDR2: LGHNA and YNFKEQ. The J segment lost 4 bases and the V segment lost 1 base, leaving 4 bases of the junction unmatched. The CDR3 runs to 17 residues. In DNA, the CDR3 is TGTGCCAGCAGCCAAGGCGGGACTAGCGGGATGTACAATGAGCAGTTCTTC. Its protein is CASSQGGTSGMYNEQFF.